This T cell receptor beta chain was retrieved from a study of radiation and T cells in renal cell carcinoma. Trimming cost V 4 bases and J 4 bases, with 23 bases left between them. This CDR3 comprises 18 residues. Germline CDR1 MGHRA, CDR2 YSYEKL. Only in-frame clones appear in the TCRdb table, and some are missing; sequencing was by immunoSEQ multiplex PCR. Of about 120,000 clones listed, about four fifths were seen once; the top ten hold roughly 6%. Time point reported: blood 2 weeks post-SBRT. As for treatment: 15 Gy SBRT to primary tumor, nephrectomy 4 weeks later. The sample in question was blood, obtained from a patient whose treatment included radiotherapy and nephrectomy. The receptor's source is a man aged 45-65 years with renal cell carcinoma. The V and J genes are TRBV4-1 and TRBJ2-1; possible D gene TRBD2, 6 bases. The CDR3, as DNA: TGCGCCAGCAGCCTGGACTCCCGACTAGGTTCCCTATACAATGAGCAGTTCTTC. Protein product: CASSLDSRLGSLYNEQFF.